This T cell receptor (beta chain) was found in a study of CXCR3-negative and CXCR3-positive naive CD8 T cells. The study's findings and limits: The TRBV-TRBJ usage of naive CXCR3-negative and CXCR3-positive cells was similar, but that of memory cells differed.

Triplicate sorts of some 300,000 cells per CD8+ subset. Looked up from germline, CDR1 is SQVTM and CDR2 is ANQGSEA. This CDR3 has 13 amino acids. Concerning this clonotype itself: Antigen: not known.

All TRB cDNA libraries came from 5' RACE performed with UMI labels. TCRdb re-called the 5' RACE reads; every CDR3 protein appears as one record, without DNA. This table lists 90,000 to 95,000 distinct CDR3 sequences. The specimen sequenced was naive CXCR3- CD8+ T cells from blood. The subset here: CD45RO-CCR7+CD27+CD95- naive CD8+ T cells lacking CXCR3 (TNR3-). The rearrangement links TRBV29-1 to TRBJ1-1; TCRdb's D call, TRBD1, is unchecked because there is no DNA. The origin of this receptor is a human donor in good health. Some clones in this sample may be carry-over from other donors' samples. This CDR3 is CSVESGGGTEAFF.